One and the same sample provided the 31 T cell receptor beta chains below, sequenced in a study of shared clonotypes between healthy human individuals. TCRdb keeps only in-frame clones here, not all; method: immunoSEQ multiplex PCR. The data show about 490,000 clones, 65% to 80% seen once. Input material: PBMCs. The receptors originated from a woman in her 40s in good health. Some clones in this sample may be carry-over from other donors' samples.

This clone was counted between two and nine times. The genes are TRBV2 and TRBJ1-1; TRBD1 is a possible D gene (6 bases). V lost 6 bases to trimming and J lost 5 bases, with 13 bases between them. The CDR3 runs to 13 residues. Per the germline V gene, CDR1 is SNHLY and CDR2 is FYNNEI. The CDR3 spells CASRSGVWTEAFF. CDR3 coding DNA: TGTGCCAGCAGATCAGGGGTTTGGACTGAAGCTTTCTTT.

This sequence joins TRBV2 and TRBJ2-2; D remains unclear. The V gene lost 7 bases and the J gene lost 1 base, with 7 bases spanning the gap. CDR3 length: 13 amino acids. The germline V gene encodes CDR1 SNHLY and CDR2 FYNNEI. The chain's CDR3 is CASTQMNTGELFF. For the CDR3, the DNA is TGTGCCAGCACACAGATGAACACCGGGGAGCTGTTTTTT. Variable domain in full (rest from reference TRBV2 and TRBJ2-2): EPEVTQTPSHQVTQMGQEVILRCVPISNHLYFYWYRQILGQKVEFLVSFYNNEISEKSEIFDDQFSVERPDGSNFTLKIRSTKLEDSAMYFCASTQMNTGELFFGEGSRLTVL.

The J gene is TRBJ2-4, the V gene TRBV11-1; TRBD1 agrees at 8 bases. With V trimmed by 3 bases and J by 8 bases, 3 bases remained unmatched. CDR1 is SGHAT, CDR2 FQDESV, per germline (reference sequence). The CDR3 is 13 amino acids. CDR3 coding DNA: TGTGCCAGCAGCTTGCAGGGGGCATACATTCAGTACTTC. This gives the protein CASSLQGAYIQYF.

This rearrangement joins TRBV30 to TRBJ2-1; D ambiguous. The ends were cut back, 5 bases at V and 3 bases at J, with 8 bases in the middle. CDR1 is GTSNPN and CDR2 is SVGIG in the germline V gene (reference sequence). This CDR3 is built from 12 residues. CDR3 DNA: TGTGCCTGGCTCACTTACTACAATGAGCAGTTCTTC. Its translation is CAWLTYYNEQFF.

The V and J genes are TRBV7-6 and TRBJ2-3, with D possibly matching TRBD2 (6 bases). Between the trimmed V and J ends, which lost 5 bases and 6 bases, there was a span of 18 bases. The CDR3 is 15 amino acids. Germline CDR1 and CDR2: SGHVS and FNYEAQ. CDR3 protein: CASSRGLGSSDTQYF. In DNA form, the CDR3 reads TGTGCCAGCAGCCGGGGACTGGGGTCGAGTGATACGCAGTATTTT.

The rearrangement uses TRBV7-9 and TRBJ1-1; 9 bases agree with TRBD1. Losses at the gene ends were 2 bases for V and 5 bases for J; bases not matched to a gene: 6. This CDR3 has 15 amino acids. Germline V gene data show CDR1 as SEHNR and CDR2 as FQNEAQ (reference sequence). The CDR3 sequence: CASSLQTGGRTEAFF. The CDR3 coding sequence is TGTGCCAGCAGCTTACAGACAGGGGGTAGGACTGAAGCTTTCTTT.

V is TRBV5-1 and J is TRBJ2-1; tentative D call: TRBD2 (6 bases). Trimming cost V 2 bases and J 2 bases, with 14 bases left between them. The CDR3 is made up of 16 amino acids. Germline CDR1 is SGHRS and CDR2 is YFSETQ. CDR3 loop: CASSLQRLAPYNEQFF. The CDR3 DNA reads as TGCGCCAGCAGCTTACAGCGTCTAGCGCCCTACAATGAGCAGTTCTTC.

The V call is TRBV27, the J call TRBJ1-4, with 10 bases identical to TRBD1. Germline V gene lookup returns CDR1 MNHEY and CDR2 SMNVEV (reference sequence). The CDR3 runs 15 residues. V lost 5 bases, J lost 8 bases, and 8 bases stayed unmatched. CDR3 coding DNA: TGTGCCAGCAGTCACCCGGGACAGGGGCTAGAAAAACTGTTTTTT. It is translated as CASSHPGQGLEKLFF.

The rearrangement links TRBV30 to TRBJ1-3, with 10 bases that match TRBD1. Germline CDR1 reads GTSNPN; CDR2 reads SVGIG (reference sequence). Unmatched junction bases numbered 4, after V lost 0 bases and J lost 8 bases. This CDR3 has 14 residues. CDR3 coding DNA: TGTGCCTGGAGTGTGACAGGGGGCAGCGACACCATATATTTT. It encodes CAWSVTGGSDTIYF.

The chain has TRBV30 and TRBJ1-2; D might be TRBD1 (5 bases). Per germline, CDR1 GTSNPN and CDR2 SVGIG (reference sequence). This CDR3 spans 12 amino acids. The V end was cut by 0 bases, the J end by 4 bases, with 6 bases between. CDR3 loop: CAWSVGAYGYTF. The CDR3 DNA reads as TGTGCCTGGAGTGTTGGGGCCTATGGCTACACCTTC.

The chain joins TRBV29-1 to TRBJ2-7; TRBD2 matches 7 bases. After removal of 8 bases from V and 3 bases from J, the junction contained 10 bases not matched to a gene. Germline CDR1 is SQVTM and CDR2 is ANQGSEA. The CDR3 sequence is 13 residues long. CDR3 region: CSMRSGEDYEQYF. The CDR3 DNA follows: TGCAGCATGAGGAGCGGGGAGGACTACGAGCAGTACTTC.

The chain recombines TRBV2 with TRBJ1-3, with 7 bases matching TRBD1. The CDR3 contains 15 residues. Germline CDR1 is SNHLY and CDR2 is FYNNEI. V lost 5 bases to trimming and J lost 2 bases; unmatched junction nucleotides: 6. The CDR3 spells CASSKDRAAGNTIYF. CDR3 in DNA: TGTGCCAGCAGTAAAGACAGGGCTGCTGGAAACACCATATATTTT.

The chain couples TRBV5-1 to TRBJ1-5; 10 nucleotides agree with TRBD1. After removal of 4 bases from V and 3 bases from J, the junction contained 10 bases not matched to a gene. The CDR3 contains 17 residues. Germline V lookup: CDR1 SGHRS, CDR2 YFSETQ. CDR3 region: CASSPTGTGEFNQPQHF. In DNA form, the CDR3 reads TGCGCCAGCAGCCCGACAGGGACAGGGGAGTTCAATCAGCCCCAGCATTTT.

The chain's CDR3 is CASSQPGQGTGYTF. The CDR3 DNA follows: TGCGCCAGCAGCCAACCGGGACAGGGGACTGGCTACACCTTC. This chain connects TRBV4-1 to TRBJ1-2; 10 bases align to TRBD1. The CDR3 length is 14 residues. J was trimmed by 7 bases and V by 2 bases; bases with no gene match: 4. In germline, CDR1 is MGHRA, CDR2 YSYEKL.

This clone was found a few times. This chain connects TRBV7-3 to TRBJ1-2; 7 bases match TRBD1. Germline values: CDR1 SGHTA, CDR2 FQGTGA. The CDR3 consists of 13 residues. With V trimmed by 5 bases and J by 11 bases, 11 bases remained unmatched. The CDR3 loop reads CASSGPGTVSYTF. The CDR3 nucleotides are TGTGCCAGCAGCGGTCCCGGGACAGTGTCATACACCTTC. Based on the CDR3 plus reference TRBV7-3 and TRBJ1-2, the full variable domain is GAGVSQTPSNKVTEKGKYVELRCDPISGHTALYWYRQSLGQGPEFLIYFQGTGAADDSGLPNDRFFAVRPEGSVSTLKIQRTERGDSAVYLCASSGPGTVSYTFGSGTRLTVV.

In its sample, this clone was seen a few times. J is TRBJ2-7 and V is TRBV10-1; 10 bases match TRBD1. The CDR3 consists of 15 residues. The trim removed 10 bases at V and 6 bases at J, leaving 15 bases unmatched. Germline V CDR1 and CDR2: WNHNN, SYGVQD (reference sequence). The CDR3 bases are TGCGCCACCAAGTGGGTGGGACAGGGGAGGGCCGAGCAGTACTTC. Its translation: CATKWVGQGRAEQYF.

The CDR3 is CASSAVNRDFGYTQYF. The DNA of the CDR3 is TGTGCCAGCAGTGCAGTAAACAGGGATTTTGGATATACGCAGTATTTT. The gene calls are TRBV27 and TRBJ2-3; possibly TRBD1 for D (6 bases). This CDR3 region has 16 residues. Trimming removed 5 bases at V and 7 bases at J, with 22 bases between. Germline-derived CDR1 and CDR2 are MNHEY and SMNVEV (reference sequence).

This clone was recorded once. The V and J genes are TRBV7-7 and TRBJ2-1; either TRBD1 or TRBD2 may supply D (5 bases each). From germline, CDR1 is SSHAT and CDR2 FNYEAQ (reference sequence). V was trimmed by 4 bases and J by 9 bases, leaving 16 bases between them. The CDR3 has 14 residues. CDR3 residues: CASSSNLGTGEQFF. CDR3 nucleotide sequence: TGTGCCAGCAGCTCCAACTTAGGGACCGGTGAGCAGTTCTTC. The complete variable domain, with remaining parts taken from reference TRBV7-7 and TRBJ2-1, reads GAGVSQSPRYKVTKRGQDVTLRCDPISSHATLYWYQQALGQGPEFLTYFNYEAQPDKSGLPSDRFSAERPEGSISTLTIQRTEQRDSAMYRCASSSNLGTGEQFFGPGTRLTVL.

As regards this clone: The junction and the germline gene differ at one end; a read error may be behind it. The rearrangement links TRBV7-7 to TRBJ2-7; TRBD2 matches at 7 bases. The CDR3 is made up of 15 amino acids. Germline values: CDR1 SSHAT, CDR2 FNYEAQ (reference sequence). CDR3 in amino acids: CASSLAGQGAYEQYF. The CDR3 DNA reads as TGTGCTAGCAGCTTAGCGGGCCAGGGAGCCTACGAGCAGTACTTC.

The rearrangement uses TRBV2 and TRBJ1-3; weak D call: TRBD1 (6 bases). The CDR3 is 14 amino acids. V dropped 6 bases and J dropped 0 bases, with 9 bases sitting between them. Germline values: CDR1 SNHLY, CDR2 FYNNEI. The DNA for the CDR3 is TGTGCCAGCAGGACAGGCGTCTCTGGAAACACCATATATTTT. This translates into CASRTGVSGNTIYF. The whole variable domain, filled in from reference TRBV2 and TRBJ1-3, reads EPEVTQTPSHQVTQMGQEVILRCVPISNHLYFYWYRQILGQKVEFLVSFYNNEISEKSEIFDDQFSVERPDGSNFTLKIRSTKLEDSAMYFCASRTGVSGNTIYFGEGSWLTVV.

This CDR3 is CASSPSARAEQYF. DNA for the CDR3: TGTGCCAGCAGCCCCTCAGCTCGTGCCGAGCAGTACTTC. This chain uses TRBV7-2 with TRBJ2-7; D call uncertain. Trimming stripped 5 bases from V and 6 bases from J, with 14 bases between. The germline CDR1 and CDR2 sequences are SGHTA and FQGNSA. This CDR3 is 13 amino acids long.

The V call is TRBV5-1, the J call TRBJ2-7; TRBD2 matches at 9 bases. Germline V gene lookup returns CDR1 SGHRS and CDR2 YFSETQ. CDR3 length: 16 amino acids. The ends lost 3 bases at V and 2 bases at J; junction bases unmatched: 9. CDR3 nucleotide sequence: TGCGCCAGCAGCTGGGGCCCCGGCGGGAGGGCCTACGAGCAGTACTTC. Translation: CASSWGPGGRAYEQYF.

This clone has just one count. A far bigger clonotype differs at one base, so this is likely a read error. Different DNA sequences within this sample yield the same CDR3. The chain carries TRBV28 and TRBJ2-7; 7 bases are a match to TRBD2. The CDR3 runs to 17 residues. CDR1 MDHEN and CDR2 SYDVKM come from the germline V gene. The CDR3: CASSLILGGRTSYEQYF. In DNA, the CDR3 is TGTGCAAGCAGTTTAATTCTAGGCGGGAGAACCTCCTACGAGCAGTACTTC.

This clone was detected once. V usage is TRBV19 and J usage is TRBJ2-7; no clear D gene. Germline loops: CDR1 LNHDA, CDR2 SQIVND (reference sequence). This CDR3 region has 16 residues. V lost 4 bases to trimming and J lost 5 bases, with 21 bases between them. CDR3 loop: CASSTLPGPGRNEQYF. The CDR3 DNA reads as TGTGCCAGTAGTACCCTCCCGGGCCCTGGTAGGAACGAGCAGTACTTC.

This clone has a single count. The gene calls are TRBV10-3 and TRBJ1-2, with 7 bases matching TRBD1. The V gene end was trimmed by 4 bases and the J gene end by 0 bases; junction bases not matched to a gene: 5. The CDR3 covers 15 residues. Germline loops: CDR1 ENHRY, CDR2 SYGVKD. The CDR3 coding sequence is TGTGCCATCAGTGCGCGGGGGACAGCTAACTATGGCTACACCTTC. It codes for CAISARGTANYGYTF.

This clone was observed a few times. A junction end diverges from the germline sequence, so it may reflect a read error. The DNA of the CDR3 is TGTGCTAGCAGCTTAGGTACGAACACTGAAGCTTTCTTT. Amino acids: CASSLGTNTEAFF. This sequence joins TRBV7-7 and TRBJ1-1; no clear D. This CDR3 is built from 13 residues. The V gene's germline CDR1 is SSHAT and CDR2 FNYEAQ (reference sequence).

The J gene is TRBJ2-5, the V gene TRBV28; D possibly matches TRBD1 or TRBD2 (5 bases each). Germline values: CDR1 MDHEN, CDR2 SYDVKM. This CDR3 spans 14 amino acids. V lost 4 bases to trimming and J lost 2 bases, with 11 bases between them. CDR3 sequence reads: CASSYGTAQETQYF. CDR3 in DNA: TGTGCCAGCAGTTACGGGACCGCGCAAGAGACCCAGTACTTC.

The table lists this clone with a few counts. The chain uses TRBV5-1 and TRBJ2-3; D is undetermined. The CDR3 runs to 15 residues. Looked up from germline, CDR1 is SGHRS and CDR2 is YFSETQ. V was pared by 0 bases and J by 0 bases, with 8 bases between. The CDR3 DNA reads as TGCGCCAGCAGCTTGGGAGACATCAGCACAGATACGCAGTATTTT. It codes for CASSLGDISTDTQYF.

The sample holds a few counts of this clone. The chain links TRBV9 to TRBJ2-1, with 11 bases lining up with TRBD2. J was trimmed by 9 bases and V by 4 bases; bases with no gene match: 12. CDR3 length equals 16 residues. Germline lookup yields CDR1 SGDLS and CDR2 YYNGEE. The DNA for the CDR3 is TGTGCCAGCAGCCCCACCCTAGCGGGAGGATGGGGTGAGCAGTTCTTC. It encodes CASSPTLAGGWGEQFF.

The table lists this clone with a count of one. The CDR3 loop reads CASSEGTGKGSGELFF. In DNA, the CDR3 is TGCGCCAGCAGTGAAGGGACAGGGAAGGGCAGCGGGGAGCTGTTTTTT. V gene TRBV10-2 combines with J gene TRBJ2-2; 9 nucleotides line up with TRBD1. The ends lost 3 bases at V and 7 bases at J; junction bases unmatched: 9. The CDR3 loop spans 16 amino acids. The V gene's germline CDR1 is WSHSY and CDR2 SAAADI.

The CDR3 DNA reads as TGTGCCATCAGTGGGGGACTAGCCTCGAACTCCTACGAGCAGTACTTC. This translates into CAISGGLASNSYEQYF. The rearrangement uses TRBV10-3 and TRBJ2-7; TRBD2 matches 9 bases. Germline-derived CDR1 and CDR2 are ENHRY and SYGVKD. J was trimmed by 0 bases and V by 4 bases; bases with no gene match: 7. The CDR3 is made up of 16 amino acids.